Shown below are 31 T cell receptor beta chains from a single sample sequenced in a study of T cells in Graves' hyperthyroidism and ophthalmopathy (dated by TCRdb to about 2019). Library construction relied on multiplex PCR. The sequencer was an Illumina HiSeq 2000. The TCR beta CDR3 regions were amplified from the RNA transcripts. For the first round of RT-PCR on the TCR CDR3, the HTBI primer set was used together with the Qiagen OneStep RT-PCR kit. The public reads were reanalyzed by TCRdb: fastp trimming at Q25, MiXCR alignment, in-frame beta chains only. A single entry per CDR3 protein holds the most common genes and DNA from its merged rows. This sample comprises about 410,000 distinct CDR3 sequences, roughly 14% of them detected only once. Clones ranked in the top ten supply approximately 13% of the sample. Sequencing was carried out using blood. Receptors were obtained from a man between 18 and 35 years old with Graves' ophthalmopathy.

On this clonotype itself: It may be a read error: a sequence one base away is much more abundant. The V call is TRBV2, the J call TRBJ2-2; D is uncertain. The CDR3 is 18 residues long. Trimming took 7 bases from V and 3 from J, leaving 24 bases between them. Germline CDR1 reads SNHLY; CDR2 reads FYNNEI. The CDR3 nucleotides read TGTGCCAGCACCACCCTCACGGCCGACACGGCACACACCGGGGAGCTGTTTTTT. Residues: CASTTLTADTAHTGELFF.

This clonotype was picked up many times. The rearrangement links TRBV7-2 to TRBJ1-5; D not certain. V was cut by 3 bases and J by 4 bases, with 13 bases left in between. The germline CDR1 and CDR2 sequences are SGHTA and FQGNSA. The CDR3 consists of 15 residues. The CDR3 spells CASSLGDIRNQPQHF. CDR3 in DNA: TGTGCCAGCAGCTTGGGAGACATCCGTAATCAGCCCCAGCATTTT. Variable domain in full (rest from reference TRBV7-2 and TRBJ1-5): GAGVSQSPSNKVTEKGKDVELRCDPISGHTALYWYRQSLGQGLEFLIYFQGNSAPDKSGLPSDRFSAERTGGSVSTLTIQRTQQEDSAVYLCASSLGDIRNQPQHFGDGTRLSIL.

The chain combines TRBV4-1 with TRBJ2-5; 8 bases map to TRBD1. Germline V CDR1 and CDR2: MGHRA, YSYEKL. Germline trimming cut 3 bases from V and 3 bases from J; bases unmatched to any gene: 3. This CDR3 has 14 amino acids. CDR3 sequence reads: CASSQPGQEETQYF. In DNA form, the CDR3 reads TGCGCCAGCAGCCAGCCGGGACAGGAAGAGACCCAGTACTTC.

This clonotype showed up many times. The rearrangement uses TRBV20-1 and TRBJ2-3; D not certain. V lost 3 bases and J lost 3, with 13 bases in between. The germline V gene has CDR1 DFQATT and CDR2 SNEGSKA (reference sequence). The CDR3 is 14 amino acids. DNA of the CDR3: TGCAGTGCTAGGGCGCCGGCAGCTACAGATACGCAGTATTTT. Translated, it gives CSARAPAATDTQYF.

This clonotype has a handful of counts. The chain has TRBV20-1 and TRBJ2-1; TRBD2 agrees at 14 bases. The CDR3 is 16 amino acids. Losses at the gene ends were 6 bases for V and 7 bases for J; bases not matched to a gene: 11. Germline CDR1 reads DFQATT; CDR2 reads SNEGSKA (reference sequence). The CDR3 DNA sequence: TGCAGTGCCCCCGGGACCGGGACTAGCGGGGGAAATGAGCAGTTCTTC. Protein product: CSAPGTGTSGGNEQFF.

This clonotype came up many times. As DNA, the CDR3 is TGTGCCAGCACCCCTGGACGGAACTCATATGGCTACACCTTC. Encoded protein: CASTPGRNSYGYTF. The chain joins TRBV6-1 to TRBJ1-2; no clear D gene. V gave up 7 bases and J gave up 5 bases, with 17 bases separating them. The CDR3 is 14 amino acids. Germline V lookup: CDR1 MNHNS, CDR2 SASEGT.

This clonotype has only a few counts. CDR3 sequence reads: CASSIGGGSYEQYF. In nucleotides, the CDR3 is TGTGCCAGTAGTATAGGGGGCGGCTCCTACGAGCAGTACTTC. The chain has TRBV19 and TRBJ2-7; perhaps TRBD1 as D (5 bases). Trimming took 1 base from V and 0 from J, leaving 7 bases between them. The CDR3 sequence is 14 residues long. The V gene's germline CDR1 is LNHDA and CDR2 SQIVND (reference sequence).

The table lists this clonotype with a few counts. The chain links TRBV27 to TRBJ2-7, with a weak D call TRBD1 (5 bases). The CDR3 runs to 13 residues. The germline V gene encodes CDR1 MNHEY and CDR2 SMNVEV (reference sequence). V gave up 3 bases and J gave up 5 bases, with 11 bases separating them. The CDR3 DNA follows: TGTGCCAGCAGTTTTCTAGGGGTGGACGAGCAGTACTTC. Protein sequence: CASSFLGVDEQYF.

This clonotype was detected only a few times. A read error may account for a junction end that differs from germline. The chain links TRBV6-1 to TRBJ2-6, with a possible D match to TRBD2 (5 bases). CDR1 is MNHNS and CDR2 is SASEGT in the germline V gene. The CDR3 contains 15 residues. The CDR3 DNA reads TGTGCCAGCAGCAAGGACCTCGTCGGGGTCAACGTCCTGACTTTC. The encoded protein is CASSKDLVGVNVLTF.

This chain links TRBV5-6 with TRBJ2-5; 13 nucleotides match TRBD2. Germline V gene sequence: CDR1 SGHDT, CDR2 YYEEEE. The CDR3 totals 17 residues. Germline trimming cut 0 bases from V and 2 bases from J; bases unmatched to any gene: 4. CDR3 in amino acids: CASSLGLAGGTQETQYF. In DNA, the CDR3 is TGTGCCAGCAGCTTGGGACTAGCGGGGGGCACGCAAGAGACCCAGTACTTC.

This clonotype occurred many times. The V call is TRBV5-1, the J call TRBJ2-7; D perhaps matches TRBD2 (5 bases). The CDR3 spans 13 residues. Per germline, CDR1 SGHRS and CDR2 YFSETQ. Trimming took 4 bases from V and 5 from J, leaving 13 bases between them. The CDR3 DNA reads as TGCGCCAGCAGCCCCACTAGTAACCACGAGCAGTACTTC. Translated, it gives CASSPTSNHEQYF.

This clonotype was recorded many times. The chain links TRBV6-6 to TRBJ2-3; 9 nucleotides line up with TRBD2. CDR1 and CDR2 from the germline V gene are MNHNY and SVGAGI (reference sequence). The CDR3 length is 15 residues. Trimming cost V 2 bases and J 9 bases; bases outside gene matches: 9. CDR3 amino acids: CASSYMAGGPKTQYF. DNA of the CDR3: TGTGCCAGCAGTTACATGGCGGGGGGGCCAAAAACGCAGTATTTT.

This clonotype showed up just a few times. The chain combines TRBV20-1 with TRBJ2-2, with D perhaps matching TRBD2 (5 bases). Germline CDR1 reads DFQATT; CDR2 reads SNEGSKA (reference sequence). The CDR3 spans 15 residues. The V end was cut by 3 bases, the J end by 4 bases, with 15 bases between. In DNA form, the CDR3 reads TGCAGTGCTAGCCGCCCCCCCGGAGGCACCGGGGAGCTGTTTTTT. It yields the protein CSASRPPGGTGELFF.

This clonotype came up many times. The chain combines TRBV7-9 with TRBJ1-1, with 8 bases identical to TRBD1. CDR3 length: 15 amino acids. Losses at the gene ends were 5 bases for V and 4 bases for J; bases not matched to a gene: 9. Germline CDR1 SEHNR, CDR2 FQNEAQ (reference sequence). CDR3 coding DNA: TGTGCCAGCAGCACACGACAGGGGTCGGGCACTGAAGCTTTCTTT. This translates into CASSTRQGSGTEAFF.

On this clonotype: It may be a read error: a sequence one base away is much more abundant. The chain is built from TRBV3-1 and TRBJ2-5; 8 bases are a match to TRBD2. Germline CDR1 and CDR2: LGHDT and YNNKEL (reference sequence). This CDR3 comprises 16 residues. J was trimmed by 5 bases and V by 1 base; bases with no gene match: 9. DNA for the CDR3: TGTGCCAGCAGCCAAGCCAGTCGGGGGGGCGGGGAGACCCAGTACTTC. It yields the protein CASSQASRGGGETQYF.

The J gene is TRBJ1-5, the V gene TRBV6-2 or TRBV6-3; tentative D call: TRBD1 (6 bases). This CDR3 is built from 14 residues. The V end was cut by 6 bases, the J end by 3 bases, with 12 bases between. Looked up from germline, CDR1 is MNHEY and CDR2 is SVGEGT. CDR3 DNA: TGTGCCAGCAGCCGCAGGGGTCTCAATCAGCCCCAGCATTTT. Its translation is CASSRRGLNQPQHF.

Many counts were recorded for this clonotype. The chain carries TRBV28 and TRBJ1-1, with 7 nucleotides matching TRBD1. V dropped 2 bases and J dropped 5; count of bases not matched to a gene: 5. The CDR3 extends over 14 amino acids. Germline CDR1 reads MDHEN; CDR2 reads SYDVKM. The CDR3: CASSLPTGRTEAFF. CDR3 bases: TGTGCCAGCAGTTTACCGACAGGGCGGACTGAAGCTTTCTTT. Together with reference TRBV28 and TRBJ1-1, the CDR3 gives the full variable domain: DVKVTQSSRYLVKRTGEKVFLECVQDMDHENMFWYRQDPGLGLRLIYFSYDVKMKEKGDIPEGYSVSREKKERFSLILESASTNQTSMYLCASSLPTGRTEAFFGQGTRLTVV.

This clonotype has a handful of counts. The V call is TRBV4-1, the J call TRBJ2-5; 7 nucleotides line up with TRBD1. V lost 2 bases, J lost 5 bases, and 8 bases stayed unmatched. Germline-derived CDR1 and CDR2 are MGHRA and YSYEKL. This CDR3 has 15 residues. In DNA form, the CDR3 reads TGCGCCAGCAGCCAATCGACAGGGAGTTGGGAGACCCAGTACTTC. Translation gives CASSQSTGSWETQYF.

This clonotype was counted at least ten times. The rearrangement uses TRBV24-1 and TRBJ2-5; D perhaps matches TRBD2 (5 bases). With 3 bases removed from V and 5 bases from J, the gap between germline ends came to 12 bases. The length of the CDR3 is 14 residues. Per the germline V gene, CDR1 is KGHDR and CDR2 is SFDVKD. CDR3 loop: CATSDISAEETQYF. The DNA for the CDR3 is TGTGCCACCAGTGATATTAGCGCGGAGGAGACCCAGTACTTC.

Ten or more counts support this clonotype. This chain joins TRBV4-1 and TRBJ2-7, with a tentative D call TRBD2 (6 bases). V was clipped by 1 base and J by 3 bases, with 13 bases between them. Germline assignment: CDR1 MGHRA and CDR2 YSYEKL. The CDR3 sequence is 15 residues long. In DNA form, the CDR3 reads TGCGCCAGCAGCCAAGGGGCCCCGGGGGTCTACGAGCAGTACTTC. Protein: CASSQGAPGVYEQYF.

This clonotype was observed a handful of times. This clone may be a read error of a much larger clone one base away. The rearrangement links TRBV28 to TRBJ2-3; the D gene is possibly TRBD2 (6 bases). The germline V gene has CDR1 MDHEN and CDR2 SYDVKM. The CDR3 spans 15 residues. Trimming cost V 2 bases and J 4 bases, with 13 bases left between them. Here the CDR3 reads CASSLAGTGSDTQYF. In DNA, the CDR3 is TGTGCCAGCAGTTTAGCGGGGACTGGATCAGATACGCAGTATTTT.

There are a few counts of this clonotype. CDR3 region: CASSDDSYGRYNEQFF. CDR3 bases: TGTGCCAGCAGTGATGACTCGTATGGGCGTTACAATGAGCAGTTCTTC. This chain connects TRBV25-1 to TRBJ2-1; no clear D gene. V lost 3 bases and J 4 bases, leaving 16 bases between the germline ends. CDR1 and CDR2 from the germline V gene are MGHDK and SYGVNS. The CDR3 sequence is 16 residues long.

This clonotype has just a few counts. The chain employs TRBV20-1 and TRBJ2-1, with D possibly TRBD1 on 5 matching bases. V was shortened by 0 bases and J by 5 bases, with 8 bases between the two germline ends. Germline-derived CDR1 and CDR2 are DFQATT and SNEGSKA (reference sequence). This CDR3 has 13 residues. The CDR3 DNA sequence: TGCAGTGCTAGAGACCCCAGGGACAATGAGCAGTTCTTC. This gives the protein CSARDPRDNEQFF.

This clonotype showed up many times. The CDR3 nucleotides are TGTGCCAGCAGCTTAGTGGGGGAAGGCTACACCTTC. It specifies CASSLVGEGYTF. The V gene is TRBV7-9, the J gene TRBJ1-2; weak D call: TRBD1 (5 bases). Germline CDR1 reads SEHNR; CDR2 reads FQNEAQ (reference sequence). There are 12 residues in the CDR3. V lost 1 base to trimming and J lost 8 bases, with 8 bases between them. Drawing the rest from reference TRBV7-9 and TRBJ1-2, the complete variable domain is DTGVSQNPRHKITKRGQNVTFRCDPISEHNRLYWYRQTLGQGPEFLTYFQNEAQLEKSRLLSDRFSAERPKGSFSTLEIQRTEQGDSAMYLCASSLVGEGYTFGSGTRLTVV.

This clonotype was recorded many times. The chain links TRBV3-1 to TRBJ2-3; possibly TRBD2 for D (6 bases). This CDR3 region has 13 residues. Germline CDR1 is LGHDT and CDR2 is YNNKEL (reference sequence). Trimming took 4 bases from V and 4 from J, leaving 9 bases between them. In nucleotides, the CDR3 is TGTGCCAGCAGCCTCGGGAGTTCAGATACGCAGTATTTT. As protein: CASSLGSSDTQYF.

Ten or more counts support this clonotype. The chain joins TRBV6-1 to TRBJ2-5; 10 bases line up with TRBD2. The CDR3 extends over 16 amino acids. Germline lookup yields CDR1 MNHNS and CDR2 SASEGT. The ends lost 5 bases at V and 5 bases at J; junction bases unmatched: 11. This CDR3 reads CASSYGLAGVQETQYF. The DNA for the CDR3 is TGTGCCAGCAGTTACGGCCTAGCGGGAGTCCAGGAGACCCAGTACTTC.

This chain connects TRBV4-1 to TRBJ2-7; D unresolved. Germline loops: CDR1 MGHRA, CDR2 YSYEKL. This CDR3 contains 13 residues. V was clipped by 0 bases and J by 2 bases, with 5 bases between them. For the CDR3, the DNA is TGCGCCAGCAGCCAAGACTACCCCTACGAGCAGTACTTC. Translation gives CASSQDYPYEQYF.

This clonotype was seen at least ten times. V is TRBV12-3 or TRBV12-4 and J is TRBJ2-5; a possible D gene is TRBD2 (6 bases). Trimming cost V 3 bases and J 5 bases, with 13 bases left between them. The CDR3 is 14 amino acids. The CDR3 here is CASSLEGGVETQYF. CDR3 bases: TGTGCCAGCAGTTTGGAGGGCGGAGTGGAGACCCAGTACTTC.

The chain joins TRBV5-6 to TRBJ2-1; D is ambiguous. V lost 0 bases and J 3 bases, leaving 7 bases between the germline ends. CDR1 is SGHDT, CDR2 YYEEEE, per germline. The CDR3 covers 14 residues. CDR3 DNA: TGTGCCAGCAGCTTGGGGACCAACTACAATGAGCAGTTCTTC. As protein: CASSLGTNYNEQFF.

Concerning this clonotype itself: A single base separates this from a much larger clone, so it may be a read error. The rearrangement uses TRBV5-1 and TRBJ2-1; a possible D gene is TRBD2 (6 bases). Trimming shortened V by 3 bases and J by 6 bases, and 13 bases separated the two germline ends. CDR3 length equals 14 residues. Germline V lookup: CDR1 SGHRS, CDR2 YFSETQ. CDR3 amino acids: CASSWAGSGNEQFF. DNA of the CDR3: TGCGCCAGCAGCTGGGCGGGTAGCGGCAATGAGCAGTTCTTC.

This clonotype was counted between two and nine times. This sequence joins TRBV5-1 and TRBJ2-7, with 10 bases aligning to TRBD2. CDR1 and CDR2 (germline): SGHRS, YFSETQ. With 2 bases clipped from V and 4 bases from J, the junction kept 6 bases outside the gene matches. CDR3 size: 15 residues. CDR3 loop: CASSFGTSAPYEQYF. The CDR3, as DNA: TGCGCCAGCAGCTTTGGGACTAGCGCCCCATACGAGCAGTACTTC.